This T cell receptor (beta chain) was observed in a study of blood T cell repertoires in COVID-19. There are 13 residues in the CDR3. V dropped 6 bases and J dropped 4; count of bases not matched to a gene: 4. Germline loops: CDR1 SQVTM, CDR2 ANQGSEA. The repertoire was sequenced with immunoSEQ multiplex PCR; TCRdb's copy has only in-frame clones and lacks some. Altogether nearly 250,000 clones are present, around 86% being singletons, with the ten largest covering approximately 5%. Recruited during active infection, patients (from Seattle) were subsequently followed longitudinally. There are a few counts of this clone.

Sequencing was performed on peripheral blood. The receptor was isolated from a woman aged 80 or older with COVID-19, enrolled during active disease. The chain links TRBV29-1 to TRBJ1-4, with 8 bases fitting TRBD1. CDR3 nucleotide sequence: TGCAGCGTAGGACAGGGATATAATGAAAAACTGTTTTTT. Its translation is CSVGQGYNEKLFF.